A single sample is the source of the 24 T cell receptor beta chains below, sequenced in a study of spatial heterogeneity in lung cancer. Time point reported: sample taken at primary tumor resection. General study points: Tumoral mutation counts were tracked by counts of expanded intratumoral alpha and beta TCRs.

TCRdb analysed the 5' RACE reads with MiXCR anew, one entry per CDR3 protein. Of 25,000 to 30,000 distinct CDR3 sequences listed, around 6.5% are singletons. For these receptors, no antigen is known. The sequencing here drew on lung tumor tissue, taken at surgery. The source of these receptors is a male donor with early-stage non-small cell lung cancer.

Turning to this clonotype: With a much larger clone just one base away, this may be a read error. This chain connects TRBV6-2 or TRBV6-3 to TRBJ1-1, with D hard to call. The CDR3 is 14 amino acids. V gave up 3 bases and J gave up 6 bases, with 14 bases separating them. Germline lookup yields CDR1 MNHEY and CDR2 SVGEGT. The CDR3 DNA is TGTGCCAGCAGTTATCGGTGGGGAAGCGCTGAAGCTTTCTTT. Its protein product is CASSYRWGSAEAFF.

The genes are TRBV3-1 and TRBJ2-7; 8 nucleotides agree with TRBD1. The CDR3 is 14 amino acids. The V gene's germline CDR1 is LGHDT and CDR2 YNNKEL (reference sequence). V was pared by 4 bases and J by 0 bases, with 2 bases of the junction left unmatched. Here the CDR3 reads CASSLTGGSYEQYF. CDR3 nucleotide sequence: TGTGCCAGCAGCCTAACAGGGGGCTCCTACGAGCAGTACTTC.

The sample holds many counts of this clonotype. This chain joins TRBV29-1 and TRBJ1-2, with 7 bases matching TRBD1. Germline loops: CDR1 SQVTM, CDR2 ANQGSEA. The CDR3 length is 12 residues. With V trimmed by 8 bases and J by 8 bases, 11 bases remained unmatched. CDR3 residues: CSFRDSLLGYTF. In DNA, the CDR3 is TGCAGCTTTCGGGACAGCCTTCTCGGCTACACCTTC. Full variable domain (missing parts from reference TRBV29-1 and TRBJ1-2): SAVISQKPSRDICQRGTSLTIQCQVDSQVTMMFWYRQQPGQSLTLIATANQGSEATYESGFVIDKFPISRPNLTFSTLTVSNMSPEDSSIYLCSFRDSLLGYTFGSGTRLTVV.

This clonotype was counted at least ten times. This chain's CDR3 is CSAEDRNSGNTIYF. The CDR3 DNA sequence: TGCAGTGCTGAAGACAGGAACTCTGGAAACACCATATATTTT. The chain links TRBV20-1 to TRBJ1-3, with D tentatively TRBD1 (6 bases). The CDR3 totals 14 residues. The germline V and J ends were trimmed by 5 bases and 0 bases, with 11 bases remaining between them. CDR1 is DFQATT and CDR2 is SNEGSKA in the germline V gene (reference sequence).

This clonotype was detected ten times or more. The chain combines TRBV6-6 with TRBJ2-7, with D possibly being TRBD2 (5 bases). The V gene's germline CDR1 is MNHNY and CDR2 SVGAGI (reference sequence). The V end lost 5 bases, the J end lost 6 bases, and 11 bases lay between the germline ends. The CDR3 length is 12 residues. In nucleotides, the CDR3 is TGTGCCAGCAGTAGCGGATCTTTCGAGCAGTACTTC. Translated, it gives CASSSGSFEQYF.

This clonotype was recorded at least ten times. V usage is TRBV7-7 and J usage is TRBJ2-5, with 8 nucleotides matching TRBD1. J was trimmed by 5 bases and V by 3 bases; bases with no gene match: 2. Germline CDR1 and CDR2: SSHAT and FNYEAQ (reference sequence). The CDR3 extends over 13 amino acids. The CDR3 DNA sequence: TGTGCCAGCAGCTTGGACAGGGATGAGACCCAGTACTTC. It codes for CASSLDRDETQYF.

This clonotype showed up many times. This rearrangement joins TRBV5-1 to TRBJ2-1; D possibly uses TRBD1 or TRBD2 (5 bases each). Germline V lookup: CDR1 SGHRS, CDR2 YFSETQ. V was clipped by 0 bases and J by 1 base, with 8 bases between them. This CDR3 contains 15 residues. Written as DNA, the CDR3 is TGCGCCAGCAGCTTGGGGGGACGGTCCTACAATGAGCAGTTCTTC. It is translated as CASSLGGRSYNEQFF.

This clonotype occurred many times. The rearrangement links TRBV4-1 to TRBJ1-4; the D is unclear. The CDR3 runs to 15 residues. The ends were cut back, 0 bases at V and 5 bases at J, with 10 bases in the middle. Germline CDR1 reads MGHRA; CDR2 reads YSYEKL. CDR3 amino acids: CASSQDGRVNEKLFF. The CDR3 bases are TGCGCCAGCAGCCAAGACGGAAGAGTGAATGAAAAACTGTTTTTT.

The V call is TRBV7-2, the J call TRBJ1-4, with 7 positions matching TRBD1. Trimming removed 3 bases from V and 16 bases from J; junction bases left unmatched: 11. The germline CDR1 and CDR2 sequences are SGHTA and FQGNSA. CDR3 length equals 13 residues. As DNA, the CDR3 is TGTGCCAGCAGCTTGGCTCGCGGGACAGAAGCGTTTTTT. Amino acid sequence: CASSLARGTEAFF.

This clonotype was observed at least ten times. The rearrangement links TRBV28 to TRBJ1-1; the D is unclear. With 1 base removed from V and 9 bases from J, the gap between germline ends came to 15 bases. This CDR3 has 14 amino acids. The germline V gene encodes CDR1 MDHEN and CDR2 SYDVKM. The CDR3, as DNA: TGTGCCAGCAGTTTATATCTTTCCGGAGAGAAAGCTTTCTTT. Translated, it gives CASSLYLSGEKAFF.

This clonotype was seen repeatedly, ten times or more. The rearrangement links TRBV7-9 to TRBJ1-1, with D possibly matching TRBD1 (6 bases). The germline V and J ends were trimmed by 6 bases and 5 bases, with 13 bases remaining between them. The germline gives CDR1 SEHNR, CDR2 FQNEAQ (reference sequence). The CDR3 loop spans 13 amino acids. The CDR3, as DNA: TGTGCCAGCAGTACGGGGGGCGAAACTGAAGCTTTCTTT. Amino acid sequence: CASSTGGETEAFF.

This clonotype was seen many times. This chain connects TRBV15 to TRBJ2-5; D remains ambiguous. Deletions cut 3 bases from V and 7 bases from J, with 12 bases between. From germline, CDR1 is LNHNV and CDR2 YYDKDF (reference sequence). CDR3 length equals 13 residues. The DNA of the CDR3 is TGTGCCACCAGCAGGGGTCCTGAAAGGACCCAGTACTTC. Protein sequence: CATSRGPERTQYF.

This rearrangement joins TRBV2 to TRBJ2-4, with 11 positions matching TRBD1. The CDR3 spans 14 residues. From germline, CDR1 is SNHLY and CDR2 FYNNEI. The ends lost 8 bases at V and 7 bases at J; junction bases unmatched: 7. The CDR3 is CASAPGQGANIQYF. The CDR3 DNA reads TGTGCCAGCGCTCCAGGACAGGGGGCGAACATTCAGTACTTC.

The sample holds one count of this clonotype. The rearrangement joins TRBV12-5 to TRBJ2-3; D is undetermined. This CDR3 comprises 11 residues. V shed 5 bases and J shed 5 bases, with 5 bases lying between them. The germline CDR1 and CDR2 sequences are LGHNT and FRNRAP. As DNA, the CDR3 is TGTGCTAGTGGTCAATTAGATACGCAGTATTTT. This gives the protein CASGQLDTQYF. Combining the CDR3 with reference TRBV12-5 and TRBJ2-3 gives the whole variable domain DARVTQTPRHKVTEMGQEVTMRCQPILGHNTVFWYRQTMMQGLELLAYFRNRAPLDDSGMPKDRFSAEMPDATLATLKIQPSEPRDSAVYFCASGQLDTQYFGPGTRLTVL.

This clonotype has at least ten counts. V usage is TRBV7-2 and J usage is TRBJ2-1; 7 bases map to TRBD1. This CDR3 is 13 amino acids long. The V gene end was trimmed by 8 bases and the J gene end by 0 bases; junction bases not matched to a gene: 1. Germline V lookup: CDR1 SGHTA, CDR2 FQGNSA. The CDR3, as DNA: TGTGCCAGCCACAGGGGCTCCTACAATGAGCAGTTCTTC. This sequence encodes CASHRGSYNEQFF. Drawing the rest from reference TRBV7-2 and TRBJ2-1, the complete variable domain is GAGVSQSPSNKVTEKGKDVELRCDPISGHTALYWYRQSLGQGLEFLIYFQGNSAPDKSGLPSDRFSAERTGGSVSTLTIQRTQQEDSAVYLCASHRGSYNEQFFGPGTRLTVL.

This chain connects TRBV5-1 to TRBJ2-6, with 10 bases lining up with TRBD1. This CDR3 comprises 17 residues. Looked up from germline, CDR1 is SGHRS and CDR2 is YFSETQ. V lost 5 bases, J lost 0 bases, and 5 bases stayed unmatched. This CDR3 is CASRPGTGASGANVLTF. The CDR3 nucleotides are TGCGCCAGCAGACCCGGGACAGGGGCCTCTGGGGCCAACGTCCTGACTTTC.

By sample fraction, this clonotype is medium-sized. V usage is TRBV4-2 and J usage is TRBJ2-7, with TRBD2 matching 8 bases. This CDR3 region has 16 residues. Germline loops: CDR1 LGHNA, CDR2 YNFKEQ. Losses at the gene ends were 1 base for V and 2 bases for J; bases not matched to a gene: 7. CDR3 protein: CASSQAWRGAAYEQYF. CDR3 in DNA: TGTGCCAGCAGCCAAGCTTGGCGGGGGGCCGCCTACGAGCAGTACTTC.

This clonotype was seen at least ten times. The chain is built from TRBV15 and TRBJ2-1; 7 bases are shared with TRBD2. Per the germline V gene, CDR1 is LNHNV and CDR2 is YYDKDF (reference sequence). The CDR3 extends over 15 amino acids. Trimming took 0 bases from V and 6 from J; bases not matched to a gene: 5. CDR3 sequence reads: CATSRERGYGNEQFF. CDR3 sequence (DNA): TGTGCCACCAGCAGAGAGCGGGGGTATGGCAATGAGCAGTTCTTC.

This clonotype appeared many times. V gene TRBV5-1 combines with J gene TRBJ2-5; D uncertain. Trimming pared 2 bases from V and 5 bases from J, leaving 10 bases between. Germline V gene sequence: CDR1 SGHRS, CDR2 YFSETQ. The CDR3 sequence is 13 residues long. CDR3 bases: TGCGCCAGCAGCTTAGTAGGTTGGGAGACCCAGTACTTC. Translating it yields CASSLVGWETQYF.

This clonotype was recorded at least ten times. This rearrangement joins TRBV5-5 to TRBJ1-1, with D maybe TRBD1 (5 bases). V dropped 5 bases and J dropped 2 bases, with 10 bases sitting between them. Germline V gene sequence: CDR1 SGHKS, CDR2 YYEKEE (reference sequence). The CDR3 sequence is 13 residues long. CDR3 region: CASRARVNTEAFF. The CDR3 region has the DNA TGTGCCAGCAGAGCCAGGGTCAACACTGAAGCTTTCTTT.

This clonotype came up many times. This chain connects TRBV6-2 or TRBV6-3 to TRBJ2-1, with a weak D call TRBD1 (5 bases). Germline V gene data show CDR1 as MNHEY and CDR2 as SVGEGT. The CDR3 runs to 17 residues. The V end lost 3 bases, the J end lost 0 bases, and 15 bases lay between the germline ends. CDR3 region: CASSYIRQFTSYNEQFF. The CDR3 DNA is TGTGCCAGCAGTTATATACGACAGTTTACCTCCTACAATGAGCAGTTCTTC.

The sample holds many counts of this clonotype. The J gene is TRBJ1-1, the V gene TRBV5-1; D may be TRBD1 (6 bases). This CDR3 is built from 13 residues. V was cut by 4 bases and J by 3 bases, with 10 bases left in between. Germline lookup yields CDR1 SGHRS and CDR2 YFSETQ. The CDR3 is CASSPRGDTEAFF. CDR3 bases: TGCGCCAGCAGCCCCAGGGGTGACACTGAAGCTTTCTTT.

This clonotype was recorded at least ten times. J is TRBJ2-5 and V is TRBV6-5, with D possibly called TRBD1 or TRBD2 (5 bases each). Germline V gene sequence: CDR1 MNHEY, CDR2 SVGAGI. This CDR3 is built from 13 residues. V lost 2 bases and J 3 bases, leaving 7 bases between the germline ends. CDR3 coding DNA: TGTGCCAGCAGTTACCTGGGGGAAGAGACCCAGTACTTC. This gives the protein CASSYLGEETQYF.

On this clonotype: This could be a read error, since a much larger clone is one nucleotide away. The chain employs TRBV5-1 and TRBJ2-2; 7 positions match TRBD1. V shed 5 bases, J shed 9 bases, and the junction held 10 bases outside the gene matches. The V gene's germline CDR1 is SGHRS and CDR2 YFSETQ. The length of the CDR3 is 14 residues. The CDR3 protein is CASSLLRGTWELFF. CDR3 DNA sequence: TGCGCCAGCAGTTTGCTCAGGGGGACCTGGGAGCTGTTTTTT.